This T cell receptor beta chain was recovered during a study of CD8 T cells in ankylosing spondylitis. There are a few counts of this clonotype. Its antigen is unknown. Study results and caveats: Matched synovial fluid from ankylosing spondylitis patients was reported to be enriched for disease-linked clones. Seemingly distinctive of ankylosing spondylitis blood was a TCR beta motif formed by eight highly homologous variants. CD8+ disease-linked clones were present at relatively low frequencies in blood.

The V gene's germline CDR1 is KGHDR and CDR2 SFDVKD. The length of the CDR3 is 14 residues. V was pared by 5 bases and J by 5 bases, with 5 bases of the junction left unmatched. As the method for making TCR beta libraries, quantitative 5'-RACE with molecular barcodes was used. One entry per CDR3 protein, called by TCRdb with MiXCR from the 5' RACE reads. The repertoire consists of 150,000 to 200,000 distinct CDR3 sequences, with under 15% occurring once and the leading ten covering 8% to 13%. This sequence originates from a female donor with ankylosing spondylitis or in good health (not recorded which). The rearrangement links TRBV24-1 to TRBJ2-7, with 10 bases fitting TRBD1. The sequenced sample consisted of blood, either unsorted or a sorted T cell fraction (not recorded which). For the CDR3, the DNA is TGTGCCACCAGTGGTGACAGGGGGCTCGACGAGCAGTACTTC. It yields the protein CATSGDRGLDEQYF.